A selection of T cell receptor beta chains follows, all from one sample in a study of early T cells in non-severe SARS-CoV-2 infection. From the 5' RACE reads, TCRdb called clonotypes with MiXCR, one entry per CDR3 protein. The sample has more than 65,000 distinct CDR3 sequences; approximately 13% are singletons. Sample: whole blood. Every receptor here comes from an adult who was a healthcare worker with PCR-confirmed SARS-CoV-2 infection or an uninfected control (not recorded which). Each CDR3 is given with its conserved first and last residue. The order of the fields is D gene, J gene, V gene, clone size, CDR3 protein, CDR3 DNA. The D gene is left open where the match is weak. Only part of the rows carry a size: once, few, many, or a class if the clone is expanded.

-,TRBJ2-7,TRBV12-3/TRBV12-4,-,CASSPTFVYEQYF,TGTGCCAGCAGCCCCACCTTCGTCTACGAGCAGTACTTC
TRBD2,TRBJ2-3,TRBV20-1,few,CSASRLAGNIDTQYF,TGCAGTGCTAGCCGACTAGCGGGAAATATAGATACGCAGTATTTT
-,TRBJ1-1,TRBV20-1,-,CSASWGTEAFF,TGCAGTGCCTCGTGGGGCACTGAAGCTTTCTTT
-,TRBJ2-3,TRBV20-1,many,CSASGQGTDTQYF,TGCAGTGCTAGCGGTCAGGGAACAGATACGCAGTATTTT
-,TRBJ1-4,TRBV29-1,few,CSSRVSREKLFF,TGCAGCTCCAGGGTTTCAAGAGAAAAACTGTTTTTT
-,TRBJ2-3,TRBV20-1,few,CSAREVGADTQYF,TGCAGTGCTAGAGAGGTCGGGGCAGATACGCAGTATTTT
TRBD1,TRBJ2-7,TRBV7-2,many,CASSPFGTGEYEQYF,TGTGCCAGCAGCCCCTTCGGGACAGGGGAATACGAGCAGTACTTC
-,TRBJ2-7,TRBV10-2,few,CASSESSYEQYF,TGCGCCAGCAGTGAGTCCTCCTACGAGCAGTACTTC
-,TRBJ2-4,TRBV21-1,few,CASSKGEGTKNIQYF,TGTGCCAGCAGCAAAGGGGAGGGAACCAAAAACATTCAGTACTTC
TRBD1,TRBJ1-4,TRBV7-6,many,CASSLQTGMDEKLFF,TGTGCCAGCAGCCTCCAGACAGGGATGGATGAAAAACTGTTTTTT